These 8 T cell receptor beta chains share one sample of origin, sequenced in a study of Tregs in tolerant kidney transplant recipients. Antigens for these TCRs are unknown. Sequencing used immunoSEQ multiplex PCR; TCRdb keeps in-frame clones, though not all of them. The sample carries fewer than 20,000 clones, 53% recorded once. After approximately six days with irradiated graft donor PBMCs, CFSE-labeled recipient PBMCs were FACS-sorted. The sample consisted of CD4+ T cells from blood cultured with allogeneic cells, taken before the transplant. These receptors all stem from a human patient who received a combined kidney and bone marrow transplant.

The chain couples TRBV5-4 to TRBJ2-7, with D maybe TRBD2 (6 bases). V was trimmed by 7 bases and J by 7 bases, leaving 24 bases between them. The CDR3 loop spans 15 amino acids. Germline CDR1 reads SGHNT; CDR2 reads YYREEE (reference sequence). The CDR3 region is CASGRVGLDGGEQYF. CDR3 nucleotides: TGTGCCAGCGGCCGGGTGGGGCTCGACGGGGGTGAGCAGTACTTC.

The genes are TRBV19 and TRBJ1-5, with a tentative D call TRBD1 (6 bases). Trimming removed 2 bases at V and 7 bases at J, with 15 bases between. The germline CDR1 and CDR2 sequences are LNHDA and SQIVND (reference sequence). CDR3 length: 15 residues. CDR3: CASSIFSGAGQPQHF. Written as DNA, the CDR3 is TGTGCCAGTAGTATATTTTCAGGGGCTGGCCAGCCCCAGCATTTT. Variable domain in full (rest from reference TRBV19 and TRBJ1-5): DGGITQSPKYLFRKEGQNVTLSCEQNLNHDAMYWYRQDPGQGLRLIYYSQIVNDFQKGDIAEGYSVSREKKESFPLTVTSAQKNPTAFYLCASSIFSGAGQPQHFGDGTRLSIL.

The chain combines TRBV5-5 with TRBJ1-5; TRBD1 might be the D (5 bases). CDR1 and CDR2 from the germline V gene are SGHKS and YYEKEE (reference sequence). Deletions cut 6 bases from V and 6 bases from J, with 13 bases between. The CDR3 is made up of 13 amino acids. The chain's CDR3 is CASTRRDGQPQHF. CDR3 sequence (DNA): TGTGCCAGCACCCGGAGGGACGGTCAGCCCCAGCATTTT.

V is TRBV5-1 and J is TRBJ2-7; D not certain. V was clipped by 8 bases and J by 0 bases, with 12 bases between them. The V gene's germline CDR1 is SGHRS and CDR2 YFSETQ. This CDR3 has 13 amino acids. DNA for the CDR3: TGCGCCAGTTCATCAGACTTCTCCTACGAGCAGTACTTC. It codes for CASSSDFSYEQYF.

The sample holds a few counts of this clone. The junction and the germline gene differ at one end; a read error may be behind it. This chain uses TRBV5-1 with TRBJ1-6, with TRBD1 as a possible D gene (5 bases). In germline, CDR1 is SGHRS, CDR2 YFSETQ. This CDR3 is built from 15 residues. The CDR3 loop reads CASSLERKDNSPLHF. The CDR3 bases are TGCGCCAGCAGCTTGGAACGGAAGGACAATTCCCCCCTCCACTTT.

With respect to this clone: A read error may account for a junction end that differs from germline. The chain carries TRBV7-2 and TRBJ2-7; D remains unclear. The V gene's germline CDR1 is SGHTA and CDR2 FQGNSA. CDR3 length: 15 residues. In DNA, the CDR3 is TGCGCCAGCAGCCAAGATCGAGGAGACTGGTACGAGCAGTACTTC. Translation gives CASSQDRGDWYEQYF.

The chain combines TRBV27 with TRBJ2-1; 8 positions agree with TRBD2. The length of the CDR3 is 17 residues. The ends lost 7 bases at V and 12 bases at J; junction bases unmatched: 23. The V gene's germline CDR1 is MNHEY and CDR2 SMNVEV (reference sequence). CDR3 bases: TGTGCCAGCAACACCAACTCCGGCGGACTAGCTCGGTTTGGGCAGTTCTTC. It translates to CASNTNSGGLARFGQFF.

The chain uses TRBV4-3 and TRBJ2-7, with D possibly TRBD2 on 6 matching bases. Deletions cut 2 bases from V and 7 bases from J, with 12 bases between. Germline assignment: CDR1 LGHNA and CDR2 YSLEER. The CDR3 is made up of 13 amino acids. The DNA for the CDR3 is TGCGCCAGCAGCCAAATCGGTCTAGCGGAGCAGTACTTC. This sequence encodes CASSQIGLAEQYF.